This T cell receptor (beta chain) was sequenced during a study of blood T cell repertoires in COVID-19. Study-wide context: Researchers got acute and convalescent COVID-19 samples from the United States, Italy and Spain. Sources were T cells, B-cell-depleted T cells, or PBMCs; the material itself was cDNA or gDNA.

V was pared by 5 bases and J by 0 bases, with 13 bases between. Germline-derived CDR1 and CDR2 are PRHDT and FYEKMQ (reference sequence). This CDR3 is 15 amino acids long. This clone is a singleton in its sample. Per the original data handling: Estimates of nucleated cell counts were drawn from the amplification of reference gene primers. The assay was immunoSEQ multiplex PCR, and TCRdb's table has in-frame clones only and misses some. V, J and clone size are those of that table, while D and trimming were read from the DNA. The sample includes 280,000 or so clones, 75% to 90% of them seen just once. This sequence joins TRBV13 and TRBJ1-1; D unclear. Sequencing was performed on peripheral blood. This receptor was obtained from a woman in her 30s who had recovered from COVID-19. CDR3 sequence reads: CASSASWPMNTEAFF. DNA of the CDR3: TGTGCCAGCAGCGCCTCTTGGCCGATGAACACTGAAGCTTTCTTT.